A selection of T cell receptor beta chains follows, all from one sample in a study of blood T cell repertoires in COVID-19. TCRdb's copy holds only in-frame clones and misses some; the assay was immunoSEQ multiplex PCR. The sample lists about 140,000 clones, about 82% occurring once. Sequences were obtained from peripheral blood. These receptors all come from a woman between 55 and 75 years old with acute or convalescent COVID-19. Each CDR3 is given with its conserved first and last residue. Fields, in order: J gene, V gene, D gene, CDR3 protein. A D gene is named only where the DNA matches it firmly.

J: TRBJ2-4; V: TRBV23-1; D: .; CDR3: CALRREGAIQYF
J: TRBJ2-3; V: TRBV30; D: TRBD2; CDR3: CAWSPGGASPTDTQYF
J: TRBJ1-5; V: TRBV14; D: .; CDR3: CASSQDLGGPQHF
J: TRBJ2-7; V: TRBV19; D: TRBD1; CDR3: CASSITGGSTEQYF
J: TRBJ2-3; V: TRBV9; D: .; CDR3: CASSVRLGAGTDTQYF
J: TRBJ1-5; V: TRBV7-8; D: .; CDR3: CASSLAYSGVQPQHF
J: TRBJ1-1; V: TRBV3-1/TRBV3-2; D: .; CDR3: CASSQLTARVTEAFF
J: TRBJ2-7; V: TRBV2; D: .; CDR3: CASGEYEQYF
J: TRBJ2-3; V: TRBV18; D: TRBD2; CDR3: CASSPPISGGTDTQYF
J: TRBJ1-5; V: TRBV19; D: .; CDR3: CASSMGGVLGQPQHF
J: TRBJ2-7; V: TRBV7-8; D: TRBD1; CDR3: CASRQGQIPTYEQYF
J: TRBJ1-2; V: TRBV28; D: TRBD1; CDR3: CASSFLGQGNYGYTF
J: TRBJ2-7; V: TRBV11-2; D: .; CDR3: CASSPFRGRAYEQYF
J: TRBJ2-7; V: TRBV10-3; D: TRBD1; CDR3: CAISHGTGIPYF
J: TRBJ1-1; V: TRBV29-1; D: .; CDR3: CSVDGKVRPEAFF
J: TRBJ2-5; V: TRBV11-3; D: .; CDR3: CASSRRTDQETQYF
J: TRBJ1-1; V: TRBV19; D: .; CDR3: CASSIHRQAGSEAFF